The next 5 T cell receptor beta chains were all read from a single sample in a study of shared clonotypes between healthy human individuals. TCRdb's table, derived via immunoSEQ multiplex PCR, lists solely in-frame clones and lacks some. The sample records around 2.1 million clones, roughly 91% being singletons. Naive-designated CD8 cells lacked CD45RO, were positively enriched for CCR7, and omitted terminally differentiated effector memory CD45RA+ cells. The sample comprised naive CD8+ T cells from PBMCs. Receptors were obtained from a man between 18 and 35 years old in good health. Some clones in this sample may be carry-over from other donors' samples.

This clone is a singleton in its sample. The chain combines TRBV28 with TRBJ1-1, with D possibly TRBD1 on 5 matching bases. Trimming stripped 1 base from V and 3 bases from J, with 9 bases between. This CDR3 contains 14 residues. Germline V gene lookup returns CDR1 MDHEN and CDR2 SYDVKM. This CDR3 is CASSLLGVDTEAFF. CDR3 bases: TGTGCCAGCAGTTTATTGGGGGTGGACACTGAAGCTTTCTTT. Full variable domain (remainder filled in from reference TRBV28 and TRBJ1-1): DVKVTQSSRYLVKRTGEKVFLECVQDMDHENMFWYRQDPGLGLRLIYFSYDVKMKEKGDIPEGYSVSREKKERFSLILESASTNQTSMYLCASSLLGVDTEAFFGQGTRLTVV.

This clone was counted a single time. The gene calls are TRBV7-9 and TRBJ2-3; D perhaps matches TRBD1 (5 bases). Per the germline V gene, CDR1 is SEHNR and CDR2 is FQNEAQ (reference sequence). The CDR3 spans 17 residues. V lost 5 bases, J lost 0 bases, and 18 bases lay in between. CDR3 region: CASSPGSGFTSTDTQYF. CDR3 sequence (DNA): TGTGCCAGCAGCCCCGGTTCAGGGTTCACTAGCACAGATACGCAGTATTTT.

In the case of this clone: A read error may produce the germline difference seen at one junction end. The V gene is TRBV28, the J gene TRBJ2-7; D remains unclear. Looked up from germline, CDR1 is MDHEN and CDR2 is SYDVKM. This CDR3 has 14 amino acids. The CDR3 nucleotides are TGTGCCAGCAGCCCCTACAGTACCTCCCACGAGCAGTACTTC. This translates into CASSPYSTSHEQYF.

This CDR3 reads CASGRWGSYNEQFF. CDR3 sequence (DNA): TGTGCCAGCGGCCGGTGGGGCTCCTACAATGAGCAGTTCTTC. This sequence joins TRBV28 and TRBJ2-1, with D unclear. V lost 8 bases and J lost 0, with 11 bases in between. This CDR3 contains 14 residues. Looked up from germline, CDR1 is MDHEN and CDR2 is SYDVKM.

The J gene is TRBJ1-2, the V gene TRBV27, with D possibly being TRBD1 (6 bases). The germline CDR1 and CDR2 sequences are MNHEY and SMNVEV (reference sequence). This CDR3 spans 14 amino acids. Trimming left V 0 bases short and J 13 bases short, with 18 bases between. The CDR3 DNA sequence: TGTGCCAGCAGTTTATCGGCCAGGGGACCTCTTATCACCTTC. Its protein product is CASSLSARGPLITF.